The 29 T cell receptor beta chains below come from one sample, sequenced in a study of blood T cell repertoires in COVID-19. Sequenced by immunoSEQ multiplex PCR; TCRdb stores in-frame clones only, minus some. The repertoire holds around 190,000 clones, with about 81% as singletons. Source material: PBMCs or T cells enriched from blood (not recorded which). The source is a woman in her twenties or thirties who had recovered from COVID-19.

The chain links TRBV2 to TRBJ1-5, with 7 bases identical to TRBD1. The CDR3 contains 15 residues. After removal of 5 bases from V and 1 base from J, the junction contained 5 bases not matched to a gene. Germline CDR1 is SNHLY and CDR2 is FYNNEI. The CDR3: CASSRQGWSNQPQHF. The CDR3 bases are TGTGCCAGCAGTCGACAGGGCTGGAGCAATCAGCCCCAGCATTTT.

The chain employs TRBV7-6 and TRBJ2-1, with 11 bases lining up with TRBD2. The V and J ends lost 5 bases and 4 bases, in that order; junction bases with no gene match: 10. There are 17 residues in the CDR3. Germline-derived CDR1 and CDR2 are SGHVS and FNYEAQ. In DNA, the CDR3 is TGTGCCAGCAGCCCACCGACTAGCGGGGCGATATACAATGAGCAGTTCTTC. Its protein is CASSPPTSGAIYNEQFF.

This sequence joins TRBV28 and TRBJ2-2; D gene uncertain. V was clipped by 0 bases and J by 4 bases, with 6 bases between them. CDR3 length equals 14 residues. Germline-derived CDR1 and CDR2 are MDHEN and SYDVKM. The DNA for the CDR3 is TGTGCCAGCAGTTTATGGCGGAGCACCGGGGAGCTGTTTTTT. Residues: CASSLWRSTGELFF. Together with reference TRBV28 and TRBJ2-2, the CDR3 gives the full variable domain: DVKVTQSSRYLVKRTGEKVFLECVQDMDHENMFWYRQDPGLGLRLIYFSYDVKMKEKGDIPEGYSVSREKKERFSLILESASTNQTSMYLCASSLWRSTGELFFGEGSRLTVL.

The chain has TRBV7-3 and TRBJ1-2, with a weak D call TRBD1 (5 bases). The CDR3 has 12 residues. CDR1 SGHTA and CDR2 FQGTGA come from the germline V gene. Trimming left V 2 bases short and J 4 bases short, with 5 bases between. The CDR3 bases are TGTGCCAGCAGCTTACAGGGCTATGGCTACACCTTC. Translation gives CASSLQGYGYTF.

This clone was seen once. The chain links TRBV5-1 to TRBJ1-1; 9 bases are a match to TRBD1. The V and J ends lost 0 bases and 3 bases, in that order; junction bases with no gene match: 15. The germline gives CDR1 SGHRS, CDR2 YFSETQ. The CDR3 consists of 19 residues. CDR3 sequence: CASSLAGTGTYGRDTEAFF. CDR3 coding DNA: TGCGCCAGCAGCTTGGCCGGGACAGGGACTTATGGAAGGGACACTGAAGCTTTCTTT.

The rearrangement uses TRBV4-1 and TRBJ2-7; 12 nucleotides match TRBD2. This CDR3 comprises 15 residues. With V trimmed by 1 base and J by 4 bases, 2 bases remained unmatched. Germline CDR1 MGHRA, CDR2 YSYEKL. CDR3 sequence: CASSQGTSGAYEQYV. Here the CDR3 DNA reads TGCGCCAGCAGCCAAGGGACTAGCGGGGCTTACGAGCAGTACGTC.

This clone came up a few times. This CDR3 is CASSVGGTGHNEQFF. The CDR3, as DNA: TGTGCCAGCAGCGTAGGTGGGACAGGGCACAATGAGCAGTTCTTC. The rearrangement uses TRBV21-1 and TRBJ2-1; the table assigns TRBD1, which was not confirmed against the DNA. TRBV21-1 constitutes a pseudogene. The CDR3 consists of 15 residues.

The chain combines TRBV28 with TRBJ1-6; TRBD1 matches at 7 bases. The CDR3 totals 16 residues. The germline V gene has CDR1 MDHEN and CDR2 SYDVKM. With V trimmed by 5 bases and J by 14 bases, 18 bases remained unmatched. The CDR3 DNA reads as TGTGCCAGCAGTGGAAACTCAGGGACAGCTGGTGGAGCCCTCCACTTT. This sequence encodes CASSGNSGTAGGALHF.

V and J are TRBV28 and TRBJ1-5; D remains ambiguous. There are 15 residues in the CDR3. The germline gives CDR1 MDHEN, CDR2 SYDVKM. Between the trimmed V and J ends, which lost 8 bases and 0 bases, there was a span of 14 bases. CDR3 coding DNA: TGTGCCAGCGGTACAGCCTCGTATAGCAATCAGCCCCAGCATTTT. Its translation: CASGTASYSNQPQHF.

This sequence joins TRBV27 and TRBJ2-4, with 8 positions matching TRBD1. Germline V gene sequence: CDR1 MNHEY, CDR2 SMNVEV (reference sequence). There are 17 residues in the CDR3. V shed 6 bases, J shed 1 base, and the junction held 11 bases outside the gene matches. The CDR3 reads CASSLDGQGRAKNIQYF. The CDR3 region has the DNA TGTGCCAGCAGCCTCGACGGACAGGGACGGGCCAAAAACATTCAGTACTTC.

V gene TRBV4-1 combines with J gene TRBJ1-2; 10 nucleotides align to TRBD1. The J segment lost 4 bases and the V segment lost 0 bases, leaving 8 bases of the junction unmatched. The CDR3 covers 17 residues. From germline, CDR1 is MGHRA and CDR2 YSYEKL. This CDR3 reads CASSQETGQGFGYGYTF. CDR3 in DNA: TGCGCCAGCAGCCAAGAAACGGGACAGGGGTTTGGCTATGGCTACACCTTC.

V is TRBV19 and J is TRBJ2-7, with a possible D match to TRBD1 (6 bases). Germline CDR1 and CDR2: LNHDA and SQIVND (reference sequence). Between the trimmed V and J ends, which lost 3 bases and 4 bases, there was a span of 10 bases. The CDR3 consists of 13 residues. This chain's CDR3 is CASSMGQVYEQYF. CDR3 nucleotide sequence: TGTGCCAGTAGTATGGGACAAGTATACGAGCAGTACTTC.

J is TRBJ1-3 and V is TRBV18; D gene ambiguous. The CDR3 consists of 15 residues. With 6 bases removed from V and 0 bases from J, the gap between germline ends came to 12 bases. Germline V gives CDR1 KGHSH, CDR2 LQKENI. Here the CDR3 reads CASSTGGSSGNTIYF. CDR3 nucleotides: TGTGCCAGCTCGACCGGTGGGAGCTCTGGAAACACCATATATTTT.

This clone was seen just once. This chain links TRBV19 with TRBJ1-2; TRBD1 aligns across 7 bases. Trimming cost V 6 bases and J 4 bases; bases outside gene matches: 8. There are 14 residues in the CDR3. Germline V CDR1 and CDR2: LNHDA, SQIVND (reference sequence). CDR3: CASRDRNRGYGYTF. In nucleotides, the CDR3 is TGTGCCAGTAGGGACAGGAATCGTGGCTATGGCTACACCTTC.

In its sample, this clone was seen once. The chain couples TRBV19 to TRBJ1-6; D is uncertain. The germline V and J ends were trimmed by 11 bases and 0 bases, with 14 bases remaining between them. The CDR3 has 15 amino acids. The germline CDR1 and CDR2 sequences are LNHDA and SQIVND (reference sequence). The CDR3 here is CAGGGRLSYNSPLHF. The CDR3 DNA reads as TGTGCCGGAGGAGGTCGGCTCTCCTATAATTCACCCCTCCACTTT. Combining the CDR3 with reference TRBV19 and TRBJ1-6 gives the whole variable domain DGGITQSPKYLFRKEGQNVTLSCEQNLNHDAMYWYRQDPGQGLRLIYYSQIVNDFQKGDIAEGYSVSREKKESFPLTVTSAQKNPTAFYLCAGGGRLSYNSPLHFGNGTRLTVT.

V is TRBV12-5 and J is TRBJ2-5, with D maybe TRBD1 (5 bases). The CDR3 consists of 13 residues. Deletions cut 5 bases from V and 5 bases from J, with 12 bases between. Per germline, CDR1 LGHNT and CDR2 FRNRAP. The CDR3 here is CASGVGLVETQYF. Written as DNA, the CDR3 is TGTGCTAGTGGTGTGGGGCTGGTGGAGACCCAGTACTTC.

The rearrangement links TRBV6-5 to TRBJ1-2; a weak D match, TRBD1 (6 bases). Germline CDR1 MNHEY, CDR2 SVGAGI. The CDR3 extends over 13 amino acids. V was shortened by 5 bases and J by 5 bases, with 12 bases between the two germline ends. Here the CDR3 reads CASSRRGSYGYTF. CDR3 sequence (DNA): TGTGCCAGCAGTCGCAGGGGTTCTTATGGCTACACCTTC.

The V and J genes are TRBV10-3 and TRBJ1-5; a weak D match, TRBD1 (6 bases). The CDR3 has 13 residues. Per the germline V gene, CDR1 is ENHRY and CDR2 is SYGVKD. Between the trimmed V and J ends, which lost 6 bases and 6 bases, there was a span of 12 bases. CDR3: CAISNTGTQPQHF. CDR3 nucleotide sequence: TGTGCCATCAGCAACACAGGGACTCAGCCCCAGCATTTT.

The chain is built from TRBV28 and TRBJ1-2; 8 positions match TRBD1. This CDR3 has 16 amino acids. CDR1 is MDHEN and CDR2 is SYDVKM in the germline V gene. V was pared by 7 bases and J by 1 base, with 11 bases of the junction left unmatched. In nucleotides, the CDR3 is TGTGCCAGCACTTCAGGGGGCCTAGACGATAACTATGGCTACACCTTC. It specifies CASTSGGLDDNYGYTF.

This clone was observed a handful of times. The chain couples TRBV7-3 to TRBJ1-1; 7 positions match TRBD1. This CDR3 comprises 15 residues. Losses at the gene ends were 5 bases for V and 3 bases for J; bases not matched to a gene: 9. Germline CDR1 is SGHTA and CDR2 is FQGTGA. The CDR3 region has the DNA TGTGCCAGCAGCCCTCGGACAGGTGGCTACACTGAAGCTTTCTTT. Translation gives CASSPRTGGYTEAFF. Filled out from reference TRBV7-3 and TRBJ1-1, the complete variable domain reads GAGVSQTPSNKVTEKGKYVELRCDPISGHTALYWYRQSLGQGPEFLIYFQGTGAADDSGLPNDRFFAVRPEGSVSTLKIQRTERGDSAVYLCASSPRTGGYTEAFFGQGTRLTVV.

The genes are TRBV11-3 and TRBJ1-2, with 8 bases fitting TRBD1. Germline V lookup: CDR1 SGHNT, CDR2 YENEEA. The CDR3 runs 15 residues. With 5 bases clipped from V and 2 bases from J, the junction kept 7 bases outside the gene matches. In DNA form, the CDR3 reads TGTGCCAGCAGCAAAGAACAGGGGGTAAACTATGGCTACACCTTC. This translates into CASSKEQGVNYGYTF.

The chain has TRBV6-5 and TRBJ2-7, with TRBD2 identical over 10 bases. Germline trimming cut 11 bases from V and 3 bases from J; bases unmatched to any gene: 7. Germline V gene sequence: CDR1 MNHEY, CDR2 SVGAGI. CDR3 size: 13 residues. CDR3 coding DNA: TGTGCCGCCGGCCTAGCGGGGGTCTACGAGCAGTACGTC. It codes for CAAGLAGVYEQYV.

The rearrangement joins TRBV4-2 to TRBJ1-2; D may be TRBD1 (6 bases). Trimming took off 2 bases at V and 7 bases at J, with 17 bases between the two ends. This CDR3 spans 15 amino acids. CDR1 is LGHNA and CDR2 is YNFKEQ in the germline V gene. In DNA form, the CDR3 reads TGTGCCAGCAGCCAACAGCTACAGGGTGGAGGTGGCTACACCTTC. Its protein product is CASSQQLQGGGGYTF.

The chain links TRBV6-5 to TRBJ1-2, with unresolved D. Trimming took off 5 bases at V and 8 bases at J, with 18 bases between the two ends. Germline V gene lookup returns CDR1 MNHEY and CDR2 SVGAGI. This CDR3 has 14 residues. For the CDR3, the DNA is TGTGCCAGCAGTACGGCGGGCAGGTGGTTCGGCTACACCTTC. Translating it yields CASSTAGRWFGYTF.

The chain couples TRBV6-5 to TRBJ2-7; 9 bases match TRBD2. The CDR3 consists of 14 residues. Per the germline V gene, CDR1 is MNHEY and CDR2 is SVGAGI. V trimming: 2 bases; J trimming: 5 bases; junction bases outside the gene matches: 4. CDR3 residues: CASSYVSGSDEQYF. CDR3 bases: TGTGCCAGCAGTTACGTTAGCGGGAGTGACGAGCAGTACTTC.

The sample holds one count of this clone. The V gene is TRBV7-9, the J gene TRBJ1-6, with D possibly matching TRBD1 (6 bases). The germline CDR1 and CDR2 sequences are SEHNR and FQNEAQ (reference sequence). This CDR3 has 17 residues. The V gene lost 1 base and the J gene lost 5 bases, with 15 bases spanning the gap. The CDR3 region has the DNA TGTGCCAGCAGCTTAGGGACAGACACAAGCAATAATTCACCCCTCCACTTT. It specifies CASSLGTDTSNNSPLHF.

The chain recombines TRBV5-1 with TRBJ2-7; no clear D. Germline CDR1 SGHRS, CDR2 YFSETQ. The CDR3 is 15 amino acids. V lost 0 bases and J lost 1, with 11 bases in between. The CDR3, as DNA: TGCGCCAGCAGCTTGGCGCTAGTTGGGTCCTACGAGCAGTACTTC. Translation gives CASSLALVGSYEQYF.

V gene TRBV7-8 combines with J gene TRBJ1-3, with a weak D call TRBD1 (5 bases). Trimming stripped 0 bases from V and 4 bases from J, with 16 bases between. The CDR3 extends over 17 amino acids. Germline values: CDR1 SGHVS, CDR2 FQNEAQ. The CDR3 sequence is CASSLASSGRAGNTIYF. The CDR3 bases are TGTGCCAGCAGCTTAGCATCGAGTGGCAGGGCCGGAAACACCATATATTTT. The full variable domain, in which reference TRBV7-8 and TRBJ1-3 provide the parts outside the CDR3, is GAGVSQSPRYKVAKRGQDVALRCDPISGHVSLFWYQQALGQGPEFLTYFQNEAQLDKSGLPSDRFFAERPEGSVSTLKIQRTQQEDSAVYLCASSLASSGRAGNTIYFGEGSWLTVV.

CDR3 in DNA: TGTGCCAGCAGCTCTGACCCCGTAGCGGACGGCTACGAGCAGTACTTC. Protein: CASSSDPVADGYEQYF. The chain couples TRBV11-2 to TRBJ2-7, with TRBD2 as a possible D gene (6 bases). The length of the CDR3 is 16 residues. Germline V gene sequence: CDR1 SGHAT, CDR2 FQNNGV. V gave up 4 bases and J gave up 3 bases, with 19 bases separating them.